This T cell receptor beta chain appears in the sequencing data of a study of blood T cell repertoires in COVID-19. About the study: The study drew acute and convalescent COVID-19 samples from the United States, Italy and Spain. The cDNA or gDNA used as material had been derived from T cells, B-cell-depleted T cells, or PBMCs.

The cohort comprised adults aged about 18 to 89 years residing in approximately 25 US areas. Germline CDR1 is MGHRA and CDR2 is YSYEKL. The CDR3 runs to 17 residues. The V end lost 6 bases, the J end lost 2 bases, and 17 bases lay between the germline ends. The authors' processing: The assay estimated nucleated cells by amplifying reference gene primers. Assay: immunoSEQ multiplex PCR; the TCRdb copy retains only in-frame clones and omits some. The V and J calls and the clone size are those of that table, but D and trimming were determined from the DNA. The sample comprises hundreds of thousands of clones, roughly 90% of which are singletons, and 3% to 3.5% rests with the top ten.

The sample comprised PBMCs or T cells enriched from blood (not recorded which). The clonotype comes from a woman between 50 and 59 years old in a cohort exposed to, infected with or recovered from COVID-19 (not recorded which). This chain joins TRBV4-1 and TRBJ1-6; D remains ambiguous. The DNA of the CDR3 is TGCGCCAGCAGTATACAGTTCCCCACGACCTATAATTCACCCCTCCACTTT. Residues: CASSIQFPTTYNSPLHF.